One sample yielded the 22 T cell receptor beta chains listed below, sequenced in a study of blood T cell repertoires in COVID-19 (dated by TCRdb to 2020 to 2021). Preparation of the library involved the immunoSEQ multiplex PCR assay. The clones in this table, taken by TCRdb from immuneACCESS, are in-frame only. Not every clone is retained; where verified, under half of the shortfall comes from an unresolved V gene, and the cause of the rest is unknown. The sample table lists roughly 70,000 clones, 75% to 85% of them with a count of one. 18% of the sample belongs to the ten largest clones. The source material was peripheral blood. Receptor source: a man between 65 and 80 years old who had recovered from COVID-19.

The chain recombines TRBV18 with TRBJ2-7, with D possibly being TRBD1 (6 bases). The CDR3 totals 13 residues. Germline assignment: CDR1 KGHSH and CDR2 LQKENI. Trimming shortened V by 0 bases and J by 5 bases, and 8 bases separated the two germline ends. CDR3 in DNA: TGTGCCAGCTCACCACCGGCAGGGGACGAGCAGTACTTC. Translation: CASSPPAGDEQYF.

The gene calls are TRBV4-3 and TRBJ1-1; D gene ambiguous. Germline V gene lookup returns CDR1 LGHNA and CDR2 YSLEER. V gave up 2 bases and J gave up 4 bases, with 14 bases separating them. The CDR3 has 15 amino acids. CDR3 in DNA: TGCGCCAGCAGCCAAAGAGCAGGTTTTATCACTGAAGCTTTCTTT. This encodes CASSQRAGFITEAFF.

The chain links TRBV7-2 to TRBJ2-2, with TRBD1 matching 8 bases. Germline CDR1 is SGHTA and CDR2 is FQGNSA. V was clipped by 4 bases and J by 4 bases; unmatched bases: 11. This CDR3 has 17 amino acids. Written as DNA, the CDR3 is TGTGCCAGCAGCTCAAATCAACCAGGGGGCGGCACCGGGGAGCTGTTTTTT. Amino acids: CASSSNQPGGGTGELFF.

The chain links TRBV18 to TRBJ2-1, with TRBD2 matching 7 bases. CDR3 length equals 17 residues. CDR1 is KGHSH and CDR2 is LQKENI in the germline V gene. Trimming cost V 3 bases and J 7 bases; bases outside gene matches: 15. This CDR3 reads CASSPQPGGSQGNEQFF. The CDR3 region has the DNA TGTGCCAGCTCACCGCAACCTGGCGGGAGCCAAGGGAATGAGCAGTTCTTC.

V and J are TRBV6-5 and TRBJ2-7; 10 nucleotides align to TRBD1. The germline V gene encodes CDR1 MNHEY and CDR2 SVGAGI. The CDR3 totals 16 residues. Trimming at V came to 0 bases and at J to 2 bases, leaving 4 bases not matched to a gene. CDR3 nucleotides: TGTGCCAGCAGTTACTCTTCGACAGGGGGCGCCTACGAGCAGTACTTC. Amino acid sequence: CASSYSSTGGAYEQYF.

V is TRBV30 and J is TRBJ2-2; 11 positions agree with TRBD2. This CDR3 has 15 residues. Germline V gives CDR1 GTSNPN, CDR2 SVGIG (reference sequence). Unmatched junction bases numbered 6, after V lost 2 bases and J lost 7 bases. The CDR3 DNA reads as TGTGCCTGGAGTCTTACTAGCGGGGGCATCGGGGAGCTGTTTTTT. It specifies CAWSLTSGGIGELFF.

The chain couples TRBV25-1 to TRBJ2-2, with 10 bases that match TRBD2. Per the germline V gene, CDR1 is MGHDK and CDR2 is SYGVNS. V shed 4 bases, J shed 2 bases, and the junction held 4 bases outside the gene matches. CDR3 length: 16 residues. The CDR3 coding sequence is TGTGCCAGCAGTGCCCTAGCGGGGGACAACACCGGGGAGCTGTTTTTT. This encodes CASSALAGDNTGELFF.

The gene calls are TRBV11-3 and TRBJ1-1; D possibly corresponds to TRBD1 (5 bases). Trimming removed 3 bases from V and 0 bases from J, with 11 bases in between. Germline V gene data show CDR1 as SGHNT and CDR2 as YENEEA. The length of the CDR3 is 15 residues. CDR3 sequence (DNA): TGTGCCAGCAGCTTGGAGGGGCAGATGAACACTGAAGCTTTCTTT. Amino acid sequence: CASSLEGQMNTEAFF.

This clone is a singleton in its sample. The chain has TRBV5-1 and TRBJ1-4, with 10 bases fitting TRBD1. This CDR3 spans 15 amino acids. The V segment lost 3 bases and the J segment 8 bases; nucleotides outside the gene matches: 7. CDR1 and CDR2 from the germline V gene are SGHRS and YFSETQ. CDR3 loop: CASSSGTGVREKLFF. The CDR3 DNA reads TGCGCCAGCAGCTCGGGGACAGGGGTGAGAGAAAAACTGTTTTTT.

This clone was seen more than once but under ten times. This chain connects TRBV6-2 or TRBV6-3 to TRBJ1-6; D is undetermined. The V and J ends lost 2 bases and 7 bases respectively, with 12 bases between them. Looked up from germline, CDR1 is MNHEY and CDR2 is SVGEGT. The CDR3 totals 15 residues. CDR3 nucleotide sequence: TGTGCCAGCAGTTACGGGTGGACGGGAAATTCACCCCTCCACTTT. Translated: CASSYGWTGNSPLHF.

The chain links TRBV4-2 to TRBJ2-4; 7 bases are shared with TRBD1. The trim removed 3 bases at V and 7 bases at J, leaving 6 bases unmatched. The germline CDR1 and CDR2 sequences are LGHNA and YNFKEQ. The CDR3 loop spans 14 amino acids. The CDR3 protein is CASSHDRVGNIQYF. CDR3 sequence (DNA): TGTGCCAGCAGCCACGACAGGGTAGGGAACATTCAGTACTTC.

V gene TRBV7-2 combines with J gene TRBJ2-3, with D perhaps TRBD2 (6 bases). Trimming left V 6 bases short and J 6 bases short, with 13 bases between. CDR1 and CDR2 from the germline V gene are SGHTA and FQGNSA. The CDR3 has 13 amino acids. CDR3 coding DNA: TGTGCCAGCAGGCGCACTAGCCCCGATACGCAGTATTTT. Its translation: CASRRTSPDTQYF.

The chain joins TRBV18 to TRBJ2-3; 8 nucleotides match TRBD2. V lost 1 base, J lost 6 bases, and 9 bases stayed unmatched. Germline-derived CDR1 and CDR2 are KGHSH and LQKENI. The CDR3 extends over 16 amino acids. This CDR3 reads CASSPLGLVSMDTQYF. CDR3 in DNA: TGTGCCAGCTCACCACTGGGACTAGTGTCTATGGATACGCAGTATTTT.

The chain carries TRBV10-3 and TRBJ2-3; D is perhaps TRBD2 (6 bases). The germline V gene has CDR1 ENHRY and CDR2 SYGVKD. The CDR3 covers 13 residues. Trimming stripped 5 bases from V and 3 bases from J, with 9 bases between. CDR3 in DNA: TGTGCCATCAGTCCCGCGGGGACAGATACGCAGTATTTT. It yields the protein CAISPAGTDTQYF.

The chain joins TRBV10-3 to TRBJ1-4; tentative D call: TRBD1 (5 bases). The CDR3 runs to 15 residues. The V end lost 0 bases, the J end lost 8 bases, and 13 bases lay between the germline ends. The germline CDR1 and CDR2 sequences are ENHRY and SYGVKD. The CDR3 DNA sequence: TGTGCCATCAGTGAGTCGGGGGGTGATCGAGAAAAACTGTTTTTT. As protein: CAISESGGDREKLFF.

The J gene is TRBJ2-1, the V gene TRBV7-2; D may be TRBD2 (5 bases). Germline V gives CDR1 SGHTA, CDR2 FQGNSA. Deletions cut 3 bases from V and 10 bases from J, with 7 bases between. The CDR3 has 11 residues. This CDR3 reads CASSFGMEQFF. The CDR3 DNA reads as TGTGCCAGCAGCTTCGGGATGGAGCAGTTCTTC. Complete variable domain (other parts from reference TRBV7-2 and TRBJ2-1): GAGVSQSPSNKVTEKGKDVELRCDPISGHTALYWYRQSLGQGLEFLIYFQGNSAPDKSGLPSDRFSAERTGGSVSTLTIQRTQQEDSAVYLCASSFGMEQFFGPGTRLTVL.

V and J are TRBV11-2 and TRBJ1-6; D gene ambiguous. The CDR3 runs to 16 residues. V lost 2 bases to trimming and J lost 7 bases, with 15 bases between them. Germline CDR1 and CDR2: SGHAT and FQNNGV. As DNA, the CDR3 is TGTGCCAGCAGCTTAAACCCCTCCCAGAACAATTCACCCCTCCACTTT. It codes for CASSLNPSQNNSPLHF.

The chain combines TRBV5-6 with TRBJ2-3; D is perhaps TRBD1 (6 bases). This CDR3 has 16 residues. Looked up from germline, CDR1 is SGHDT and CDR2 is YYEEEE. Between the trimmed V and J ends, which lost 4 bases and 6 bases, there was a span of 21 bases. The CDR3 bases are TGTGCCAGCAGCCCACTCCGACAGGCCGCGACGGATACGCAGTATTTT. It encodes CASSPLRQAATDTQYF.

This clone was picked up a small number of times. The chain joins TRBV14 to TRBJ1-4; D gene uncertain. In germline, CDR1 is SGHDN, CDR2 FVKESK. The ends were cut back, 4 bases at V and 6 bases at J, with 15 bases in the middle. The CDR3 runs to 15 residues. CDR3 sequence: CASSPIHGVDEKLFF. CDR3 coding DNA: TGTGCCAGCAGCCCGATACACGGGGTAGATGAAAAACTGTTTTTT.

The CDR3 nucleotides read TGCGCCAGCAGCCAAGGAAGCAGCGCCGGGGAGCTGTTTTTT. Encoded protein: CASSQGSSAGELFF. This chain links TRBV4-3 with TRBJ2-2; no reliable D call. The CDR3 is 14 amino acids. Trimming pared 1 base from V and 6 bases from J, leaving 9 bases between. Looked up from germline, CDR1 is LGHNA and CDR2 is YSLEER.

The chain employs TRBV7-2 and TRBJ1-1; no clear D gene. The CDR3 loop spans 14 amino acids. CDR1 and CDR2 (germline): SGHTA, FQGNSA. Deletions cut 5 bases from V and 4 bases from J, with 14 bases between. For the CDR3, the DNA is TGTGCCAGCAGCCCAAGAATGGAGGGCACTGAAGCTTTCTTT. Translating it yields CASSPRMEGTEAFF.

The rearrangement joins TRBV7-2 to TRBJ2-7; 9 bases line up with TRBD2. This CDR3 contains 15 residues. V lost 5 bases to trimming and J lost 4 bases; unmatched junction nucleotides: 9. Germline values: CDR1 SGHTA, CDR2 FQGNSA. CDR3 sequence: CASSPQRGAGYEQYF. The CDR3 bases are TGTGCCAGCAGCCCGCAGCGGGGGGCCGGGTACGAGCAGTACTTC.